These 10 T cell receptor beta chains share one sample of origin, sequenced in a study of cytomegalovirus exposure and HLA in healthy donors. Both 60 Vbeta primers and 13 Jbeta primers went into the PCR. Assay used: immunoSEQ multiplex PCR; TCRdb lists only in-frame clones, some missing. This sample's table has under 200,000 clones. Sequenced material: PBMCs. The receptors here all came from a man under 40 in good health and CMV-seronegative.

This chain joins TRBV5-6 and TRBJ1-3, with no clear D. Trimming left V 8 bases short and J 3 bases short, with 18 bases between. The CDR3 consists of 15 residues. The germline gives CDR1 SGHDT, CDR2 YYEEEE. The CDR3 DNA reads TGTGCCAGTTCTACCGGGTACCTCTTTGGAAACACCATATATTTT. Protein: CASSTGYLFGNTIYF.

This chain links TRBV9 with TRBJ2-6; 7 positions agree with TRBD1. With 0 bases clipped from V and 0 bases from J, the junction kept 18 bases outside the gene matches. This CDR3 is built from 22 residues. Germline V gene lookup returns CDR1 SGDLS and CDR2 YYNGEE. CDR3 residues: CASSVATSPPGQVRSGANVLTF. The CDR3 bases are TGTGCCAGCAGCGTAGCTACGAGTCCCCCCGGACAGGTCCGCTCTGGGGCCAACGTCCTGACTTTC.

The J gene is TRBJ1-6, the V gene TRBV6-6, with 10 bases that match TRBD1. This CDR3 is 14 amino acids long. Germline V lookup: CDR1 MNHNY, CDR2 SVGAGI (reference sequence). Germline trimming cut 5 bases from V and 10 bases from J; bases unmatched to any gene: 5. The CDR3 DNA reads TGTGCCAGCAGTGGGGACAGGGGAAGATCACCCCTCCACTTT. As protein: CASSGDRGRSPLHF.

The chain links TRBV19 to TRBJ1-6, with no clear D. V was pared by 3 bases and J by 6 bases, with 15 bases between. Germline loops: CDR1 LNHDA, CDR2 SQIVND (reference sequence). This CDR3 is 16 amino acids long. As DNA, the CDR3 is TGTGCCAGTAGTATGGCTGGGCAGAGAAGTAATTCACCCCTCCACTTT. Its protein is CASSMAGQRSNSPLHF.

This rearrangement joins TRBV13 to TRBJ2-3, with 7 positions matching TRBD2. Germline V gene lookup returns CDR1 PRHDT and CDR2 FYEKMQ (reference sequence). This CDR3 region has 14 residues. The J segment lost 2 bases and the V segment lost 5 bases, leaving 4 bases of the junction unmatched. CDR3 protein: CASSPGTNTDTQYF. CDR3 sequence (DNA): TGTGCCAGCAGCCCTGGGACTAACACAGATACGCAGTATTTT. Drawing the rest from reference TRBV13 and TRBJ2-3, the complete variable domain is AAGVIQSPRHLIKEKRETATLKCYPIPRHDTVYWYQQGPGQDPQFLISFYEKMQSDKGSIPDRFSAQQFSDYHSELNMSSLELGDSALYFCASSPGTNTDTQYFGPGTRLTVL.

The chain has TRBV15 and TRBJ1-3; a possible D gene is TRBD1 (5 bases). This CDR3 has 16 amino acids. Deletions cut 1 base from V and 0 bases from J, with 10 bases between. Germline assignment: CDR1 LNHNV and CDR2 YYDKDF (reference sequence). The CDR3 is CATSRGGGRSGNTIYF. CDR3 sequence (DNA): TGTGCCACCAGCAGAGGGGGCGGCCGCTCTGGAAACACCATATATTTT. The variable domain in full, completed from reference TRBV15 and TRBJ1-3, reads DAMVIQNPRYQVTQFGKPVTLSCSQTLNHNVMYWYQQKSSQAPKLLFHYYDKDFNNEADTPDNFQSRRPNTSFCFLDIRSPGLGDTAMYLCATSRGGGRSGNTIYFGEGSWLTVV.

The CDR3 region is CASSPRELAVVYEQYF. CDR3 coding DNA: TGTGCCAGCTCACCACGTGAGCTAGCGGTGGTCTACGAGCAGTACTTC. The chain recombines TRBV18 with TRBJ2-7; 7 positions match TRBD2. V lost 1 base, J lost 3 bases, and 9 bases stayed unmatched. Germline CDR1 reads KGHSH; CDR2 reads LQKENI. The CDR3 length is 16 residues.

This chain joins TRBV9 and TRBJ2-1; the match to TRBD2 covers 7 bases. Germline V gene data show CDR1 as SGDLS and CDR2 as YYNGEE. The CDR3 has 15 residues. Trimming cost V 7 bases and J 9 bases; bases outside gene matches: 16. CDR3 sequence reads: CASSPWVSGGGEQFF. In nucleotides, the CDR3 is TGTGCCAGCTCCCCGTGGGTGTCGGGCGGGGGTGAGCAGTTCTTC.

V is TRBV2 and J is TRBJ1-5, with a tentative D call TRBD1 (5 bases). The CDR3 is 15 amino acids. Germline CDR1 reads SNHLY; CDR2 reads FYNNEI. V was cut by 3 bases and J by 1 base, with 10 bases left in between. The CDR3 spells CASSEAGVSNQPQHF. CDR3 coding DNA: TGTGCCAGCAGTGAGGCGGGGGTAAGCAATCAGCCCCAGCATTTT.

The chain recombines TRBV2 with TRBJ2-5; 9 positions match TRBD1. This CDR3 comprises 15 residues. Per the germline V gene, CDR1 is SNHLY and CDR2 is FYNNEI. J lost 4 bases, V lost 2 bases, and 5 bases had no gene match. In nucleotides, the CDR3 is TGTGCCAGCAGTGAACAGGGACAGGGCAGAGAGACCCAGTACTTC. Translated: CASSEQGQGRETQYF.